Presented here are 7 T cell receptor beta chains from one specimen sequenced in a study of T cell repertoires in cytomegalovirus infection. MiXCR was run by TCRdb on the reads, yielding one entry per CDR3 protein. The sample shows 250,000 to 300,000 distinct CDR3 sequences, roughly 24% of them seen only once. Sequencing input: PBMCs. These receptors were taken from a human donor in good health (CMV status not recorded). Some clones in this sample may be carry-over from other donors' samples.

The chain links TRBV18 to TRBJ1-5, with D maybe TRBD1 (5 bases). Germline V gives CDR1 KGHSH, CDR2 LQKENI. V was cut by 2 bases and J by 2 bases, with 7 bases left in between. The CDR3 extends over 14 amino acids. The CDR3 nucleotides are TGTGCCAGCTCACCAGGGGCAGGCAATCAGCCCCAGCATTTT. Its protein is CASSPGAGNQPQHF. The full variable domain, in which reference TRBV18 and TRBJ1-5 provide the parts outside the CDR3, is NAGVMQNPRHLVRRRGQEARLRCSPMKGHSHVYWYRQLPEEGLKFMVYLQKENIIDESGMPKERFSAEFPKEGPSILRIQQVVRGDSAAYFCASSPGAGNQPQHFGDGTRLSIL.

This clonotype was seen a few times. This chain connects TRBV6-2 or TRBV6-3 to TRBJ1-1, with a possible D match to TRBD1 (6 bases). CDR3 length: 13 residues. Deletions cut 5 bases from V and 1 base from J, with 8 bases between. Looked up from germline, CDR1 is MNHEY and CDR2 is SVGEGT. The CDR3 is CASSRDKNTEAFF. The CDR3 DNA sequence: TGTGCCAGCAGTCGGGACAAGAACACTGAAGCTTTCTTT.

This clonotype was counted a few times. This rearrangement joins TRBV2 to TRBJ2-1, with D possibly matching TRBD1 (5 bases). The CDR3 has 13 residues. Germline CDR1 and CDR2: SNHLY and FYNNEI. Trimming took 3 bases from V and 4 from J, leaving 7 bases between them. CDR3 sequence: CASSETEYNEQFF. DNA of the CDR3: TGTGCCAGCAGTGAGACAGAGTACAATGAGCAGTTCTTC.

The chain employs TRBV6-1 and TRBJ1-5; no firm D call. Germline V gene sequence: CDR1 MNHNS, CDR2 SASEGT. Trimming removed 6 bases from V and 5 bases from J, with 8 bases in between. The CDR3 length is 12 residues. CDR3 in DNA: TGTGCCAGCAGAGAGGGAGATCAGCCCCAGCATTTT. Residues: CASREGDQPQHF.

V and J are TRBV29-1 and TRBJ2-2, with TRBD1 matching over 9 bases. Germline CDR1 SQVTM, CDR2 ANQGSEA. The length of the CDR3 is 13 residues. V lost 4 bases to trimming and J lost 4 bases; unmatched junction nucleotides: 1. The CDR3 DNA follows: TGCAGCGTTGGACAGGGGGTCACCGGGGAGCTGTTTTTT. It codes for CSVGQGVTGELFF.

This clonotype was found a few times. One base away lies a much larger clone, so this may be a sequencing read error. J is TRBJ1-2 and V is TRBV5-5, with D perhaps TRBD1 (5 bases). The CDR3 spans 14 residues. Germline values: CDR1 SGHKS, CDR2 YYEKEE (reference sequence). The V and J ends lost 0 bases and 2 bases respectively, with 8 bases between them. Written as DNA, the CDR3 is TGTGCCAGCAGCTTGGGACAGAGGAACTATGGCTACACCTTC. Translating gives CASSLGQRNYGYTF. Filled out from reference TRBV5-5 and TRBJ1-2, the complete variable domain reads DAGVTQSPTHLIKTRGQQVTLRCSPISGHKSVSWYQQVLGQGPQFIFQYYEKEERGRGNFPDRFSARQFPNYSSELNVNALLLGDSALYLCASSLGQRNYGYTFGSGTRLTVV.

This chain connects TRBV7-9 to TRBJ2-1; TRBD2 aligns across 9 bases. V lost 6 bases and J lost 7; bases outside the gene matches: 4. The germline V gene encodes CDR1 SEHNR and CDR2 FQNEAQ (reference sequence). The CDR3 length is 13 residues. The CDR3 protein is CASSRGLANEQFF. The CDR3 DNA is TGTGCCAGCAGTCGAGGACTAGCGAATGAGCAGTTCTTC. Full variable domain (rest looked up from reference TRBV7-9 and TRBJ2-1): DTGVSQNPRHKITKRGQNVTFRCDPISEHNRLYWYRQTLGQGPEFLTYFQNEAQLEKSRLLSDRFSAERPKGSFSTLEIQRTEQGDSAMYLCASSRGLANEQFFGPGTRLTVL.